These 11 T cell receptor beta chains were sequenced from one sample in a study of vaccination and CD4 T cells after COVID-19. The antigens these receptors bind are not known. The Oncomine TCR Beta short-read assay was applied to DNA of cultured CD4+ T cells. MiXCR was run by TCRdb on the PCR reads, yielding one entry per CDR3 protein. The sample yields 12,000 or so distinct CDR3 sequences, approximately 53% seen once. This sample's treatment: approximately 9-day PBMC culture with coronavirus spike peptide pools or control peptides (ViraFEST assay). Input material: CD4+ T cells from blood, cultured in vitro. These receptor sequences come from a human donor who had recovered from COVID-19.

A few counts support this clonotype. The chain links TRBV6-1 to TRBJ1-2; D is unresolved. Germline V gene sequence: CDR1 MNHNS, CDR2 SASEGT. CDR3 length: 14 amino acids. The V and J ends lost 1 base and 4 bases respectively, with 10 bases between them. The CDR3, as DNA: TGTGCCAGCAGTGAAGGGGTAGGAGTCTATGGCTACACCTTC. Translated: CASSEGVGVYGYTF.

In DNA form, the CDR3 reads TGCGCCAGCAGCGATCCGGGACAGGGGTTGGCTTTCTTT. Translating gives CASSDPGQGLAFF. The V and J genes are TRBV4-3 and TRBJ1-1, with 10 bases lining up with TRBD1. The trim removed 5 bases at V and 11 bases at J, leaving 8 bases unmatched. Germline V CDR1 and CDR2: LGHNA, YSLEER. CDR3 length equals 13 residues.

In the case of this clonotype: A junction boundary mismatches the germline segment, possibly from a read error. The chain recombines TRBV30 with TRBJ1-2, with a possible D match to TRBD1 (5 bases). The CDR3 contains 12 residues. Germline lookup yields CDR1 GTSNPN and CDR2 SVGIG (reference sequence). The CDR3 DNA sequence: TGTGCCTGGAGCCGGGACCTATATGGCTACGCCTTC. It yields the protein CAWSRDLYGYAF.

This sequence joins TRBV20-1 and TRBJ1-2; TRBD1 might be the D (6 bases). Germline loops: CDR1 DFQATT, CDR2 SNEGSKA (reference sequence). The V and J ends lost 3 bases and 4 bases respectively, with 18 bases between them. The CDR3 runs to 15 residues. The CDR3 region has the DNA TGCAGTGCTAGGACCCGACAGGCTCGGGGCTATGGCTACACCTTC. The encoded protein is CSARTRQARGYGYTF.

This clonotype has more than one count but fewer than ten. This chain joins TRBV6-1 and TRBJ1-5; TRBD1 matches 8 bases. The CDR3 extends over 17 amino acids. J was trimmed by 3 bases and V by 2 bases; bases with no gene match: 9. Germline V gene sequence: CDR1 MNHNS, CDR2 SASEGT. The CDR3 DNA reads TGTGCCAGCAGTGAAAGACAGGGGCACCTTCTCAATCAGCCCCAGCATTTT. Its translation is CASSERQGHLLNQPQHF.

V is TRBV25-1 and J is TRBJ1-1; possible D gene TRBD1, 6 bases. Germline CDR1 is MGHDK and CDR2 is SYGVNS. The CDR3 covers 13 residues. V was shortened by 2 bases and J by 4 bases, with 8 bases between the two germline ends. The CDR3 bases are TGTGCCAGCAGTGAAGGGGGCCGCACTGAAGCTTTCTTT. This sequence encodes CASSEGGRTEAFF.

A few counts support this clonotype. The genes are TRBV6-2 or TRBV6-3 and TRBJ1-2; D remains unclear. The CDR3 extends over 13 amino acids. V was clipped by 1 base and J by 6 bases, with 9 bases between them. Germline V gives CDR1 MNHEY, CDR2 SVGEGT. This chain's CDR3 is CASSYFRGDGYTF. In DNA, the CDR3 is TGTGCCAGCAGTTACTTTCGAGGCGATGGCTACACCTTC.

The rearrangement joins TRBV6-1 to TRBJ2-7, with D uncertain. The CDR3 loop spans 15 amino acids. The V end was cut by 0 bases, the J end by 0 bases, with 9 bases between. CDR1 is MNHNS, CDR2 SASEGT, per germline. The CDR3 coding sequence is TGTGCCAGCAGTGAAGCCCCCGGGTTCTCCTACGAGCAGTACTTC. Translation: CASSEAPGFSYEQYF.

This clonotype has a handful of counts. The chain has TRBV10-3 and TRBJ2-3; 9 nucleotides align to TRBD1. Per germline, CDR1 ENHRY and CDR2 SYGVKD. The CDR3 loop spans 15 amino acids. V lost 6 bases to trimming and J lost 3 bases; unmatched junction nucleotides: 7. CDR3 loop: CAISTGQGKTDTQYF. The CDR3, as DNA: TGTGCCATCAGCACTGGACAGGGGAAAACAGATACGCAGTATTTT.

This clonotype was found a few times. The DNA for the CDR3 is TGCAGTGCCAAGGGACGGACGGCCTTTTGGGGTGGCTACACCTTC. This sequence encodes CSAKGRTAFWGGYTF. This chain links TRBV20-1 with TRBJ1-2; tentative D call: TRBD1 (5 bases). Germline V CDR1 and CDR2: DFQATT, SNEGSKA (reference sequence). Deletions cut 6 bases from V and 7 bases from J, with 24 bases between. The CDR3 consists of 15 residues.

CDR3 protein: CATSRGRDYGYTF. The CDR3 nucleotides are TGTGCCACCAGCAGGGGCAGGGACTATGGCTACACCTTC. This chain uses TRBV15 with TRBJ1-2; D perhaps matches TRBD1 (5 bases). CDR3 length equals 13 residues. V was clipped by 3 bases and J by 3 bases, with 8 bases between them. The germline gives CDR1 LNHNV, CDR2 YYDKDF (reference sequence).